The 6 T cell receptor beta chains below were found in one sample sequenced in a study of blood T cell repertoires in COVID-19. The method was immunoSEQ multiplex PCR; TCRdb's version includes in-frame clones alone and lacks a portion of them. The data hold 100,000 to 120,000 clones, with approximately 85% observed a single time. The sequenced sample was peripheral blood. The receptors here all came from a human donor in a cohort sampled during active COVID-19.

The gene calls are TRBV15 and TRBJ2-2; 8 bases match TRBD2. V shed 5 bases, J shed 9 bases, and the junction held 5 bases outside the gene matches. This CDR3 is built from 13 residues. Germline CDR1 reads LNHNV; CDR2 reads YYDKDF (reference sequence). In DNA form, the CDR3 reads TGTGCCACCAGCGGCGGGGGGCCCCGGGAGCTGTTTTTT. Translation gives CATSGGGPRELFF.

The chain uses TRBV18 and TRBJ1-1, with 7 bases lining up with TRBD1. The CDR3 covers 14 residues. J gave up 1 base and V 3 bases, and 2 bases lay outside the gene matches. Germline CDR1 reads KGHSH; CDR2 reads LQKENI. Here the CDR3 reads CASSPGQTNTEAFF. CDR3 in DNA: TGTGCCAGCTCACCGGGACAGACGAACACTGAAGCTTTCTTT.

This clone has a single count. The gene calls are TRBV2 and TRBJ1-2, with 7 bases lining up with TRBD1. The CDR3 covers 14 residues. The germline V gene has CDR1 SNHLY and CDR2 FYNNEI. V dropped 5 bases and J dropped 0; count of bases not matched to a gene: 3. CDR3 residues: CASSPGQTNYGYTF. DNA of the CDR3: TGTGCCAGCAGTCCGGGACAGACTAACTATGGCTACACCTTC.

The rearrangement uses TRBV2 and TRBJ2-1, with TRBD2 as a possible D gene (6 bases). Trimming left V 3 bases short and J 5 bases short, with 11 bases between. The CDR3 has 14 residues. Germline V gene sequence: CDR1 SNHLY, CDR2 FYNNEI. CDR3 nucleotide sequence: TGTGCCAGCAGTGAGGGAGGTTATAACAATGAGCAGTTCTTC. Its protein product is CASSEGGYNNEQFF.

The chain links TRBV15 to TRBJ2-7, with 7 bases identical to TRBD1. The junction had 3 bases not matched to a gene; V was cut back by 5 bases and J by 2 bases. The germline V gene encodes CDR1 LNHNV and CDR2 YYDKDF (reference sequence). The CDR3 runs 13 residues. This chain's CDR3 is CATSAGGPYEQYF. The CDR3 coding sequence is TGTGCCACCAGCGCAGGGGGTCCCTACGAGCAGTACTTC.

The chain links TRBV9 to TRBJ2-1; 12 bases align to TRBD2. CDR1 and CDR2 (germline): SGDLS, YYNGEE. The CDR3 is 17 residues long. The J segment lost 0 bases and the V segment lost 3 bases, leaving 4 bases of the junction unmatched. The CDR3 region is CASSDPTSGSSYNEQFF. The CDR3 DNA follows: TGTGCCAGCAGCGACCCGACTAGCGGGAGCTCCTACAATGAGCAGTTCTTC.